This entry is about one TCR beta chain. Its specificity is not known. Germline loops: CDR1 SNHLY, CDR2 FYNNEI. Trimming took 8 bases from V and 6 from J, leaving 17 bases between them. This CDR3 has 14 amino acids. TCRdb recomputed calls from the reads with MiXCR, one row per CDR3 protein. The table records about 450,000 distinct CDR3 sequences, roughly 31% of them present only once. These data belong to a study of T cell repertoires in cytomegalovirus infection. Study information: Indications of both CMV infection and matching HLA type were provided by public TCR beta signatures.

Study-wide points: The ex vivo response was dominated by HLA-C-restricted CMV-specific TCR beta clonotypes.

The clonotype was recovered from a human donor in good health (CMV status not recorded). Some clones in this sample may be carry-over from other donors' samples. This chain uses TRBV2 with TRBJ1-5, with TRBD1 as a possible D gene (5 bases). What was sequenced was PBMCs. CDR3 coding DNA: TGTGCCAGCGGGACCCCCGGGCCAATTCAGCCCCAGCATTTT. Its protein is CASGTPGPIQPQHF.